One and the same sample provided the 8 T cell receptor beta chains below, sequenced in a study of blood T cells in healthy people across ages. With a J-beta primer mix and a sample-barcoded 5' primer, a second PCR ran about 6 to 11 cycles. One entry per CDR3 protein results from TCRdb running MiXCR on the 5' RACE reads. Among about 1.6 million distinct CDR3 sequences, 30% to 35% were seen once, and the ten largest hold approximately 11%. The sequenced material came from blood. Receptors were obtained from a woman aged 25 to 39 in good health.

This clonotype came up many times. The V call is TRBV6-6, the J call TRBJ2-1; TRBD2 matches 9 bases. The junction had 10 bases not matched to a gene; V was cut back by 6 bases and J by 4 bases. This CDR3 contains 16 residues. Looked up from germline, CDR1 is MNHNY and CDR2 is SVGAGI (reference sequence). The CDR3 sequence: CASSQRVLAGYNEQFF. Written as DNA, the CDR3 is TGTGCCAGCAGCCAACGGGTGCTAGCGGGGTACAATGAGCAGTTCTTC.

The chain links TRBV20-1 to TRBJ2-3; the D is unclear. The CDR3 totals 13 residues. The germline V and J ends were trimmed by 3 bases and 4 bases, with 11 bases remaining between them. Germline V gene sequence: CDR1 DFQATT, CDR2 SNEGSKA (reference sequence). This CDR3 is CSASPGASDTQYF. The CDR3 region has the DNA TGCAGTGCTAGTCCAGGAGCCTCAGATACGCAGTATTTT.

This chain joins TRBV6-6 and TRBJ1-2; 7 bases map to TRBD1. Trimming took 8 bases from V and 5 from J; bases not matched to a gene: 20. The CDR3 has 17 residues. Germline V lookup: CDR1 MNHNY, CDR2 SVGAGI (reference sequence). The CDR3 DNA reads TGTGCCAGCGCCGACCTTAATTCCGGGACAGACATTTATGGCTACACCTTC. Its protein product is CASADLNSGTDIYGYTF.

V and J are TRBV2 and TRBJ2-2, with 9 bases matching TRBD1. This CDR3 region has 16 residues. V lost 1 base and J lost 4; bases outside the gene matches: 4. Germline V gives CDR1 SNHLY, CDR2 FYNNEI. CDR3 protein: CASSEDRGLGTGELFF. CDR3 nucleotides: TGTGCCAGCAGTGAAGACAGGGGGCTAGGCACCGGGGAGCTGTTTTTT.

This clonotype was found a few times. V and J are TRBV27 and TRBJ2-7; a weak D match, TRBD2 (5 bases). This CDR3 is 13 amino acids long. CDR1 and CDR2 from the germline V gene are MNHEY and SMNVEV (reference sequence). V dropped 5 bases and J dropped 4 bases, with 12 bases sitting between them. The CDR3 here is CASSKRRGYEQYF. The CDR3 bases are TGTGCCAGCAGTAAAAGACGGGGTTACGAGCAGTACTTC.

Comment on this clonotype: A junction boundary mismatches the germline segment, possibly from a read error. The rearrangement uses TRBV20-1 and TRBJ2-7; 10 bases line up with TRBD2. CDR1 is DFQATT, CDR2 SNEGSKA, per germline (reference sequence). The CDR3 totals 16 residues. CDR3 amino acids: CSAGDQREGPPYEQYF. CDR3 sequence (DNA): TGCAGTGCTGGAGACCAGCGGGAGGGTCCACCCTACGAGCAGTACTTC.

The chain combines TRBV3-1 with TRBJ1-5; D not certain. Trimming took 0 bases from V and 5 from J, leaving 5 bases between them. Germline V lookup: CDR1 LGHDT, CDR2 YNNKEL (reference sequence). This CDR3 is built from 13 residues. The CDR3, as DNA: TGTGCCAGCAGCCAAGAGGTATATCAGCCCCAGCATTTT. As protein: CASSQEVYQPQHF. Full variable domain (rest looked up from reference TRBV3-1 and TRBJ1-5): DTAVSQTPKYLVTQMGNDKSIKCEQNLGHDTMYWYKQDSKKFLKIMFSYNNKELIINETVPNRFSPKSPDKAHLNLHINSLELGDSAVYFCASSQEVYQPQHFGDGTRLSIL.

This clonotype was counted a single time. This chain links TRBV18 with TRBJ1-6; 8 bases are shared with TRBD1. Germline V gives CDR1 KGHSH, CDR2 LQKENI. J was trimmed by 5 bases and V by 5 bases; bases with no gene match: 8. This CDR3 region has 16 residues. In DNA, the CDR3 is TGTGCCAGCTCAACGCTACCGACAGGGGATAATTCACCCCTCCACTTT. This encodes CASSTLPTGDNSPLHF.